Reported below is one T cell receptor (beta chain). Its antigen is not known. Using RNA transcripts as the source, TCR beta CDR3 regions were amplified. A first-round RT-PCR of the TCR CDR3 used the HTBI primer set. TCRdb reprocessed the multiplex PCR reads with MiXCR, giving one entry per CDR3 protein. Among 600,000 to 650,000 distinct CDR3 sequences listed, around 20% were seen once. Not enrolled were patients with uncontrolled infection, other autoimmune disease, pregnancy or lactation. This sample holds PBMCs from about 10 ml fresh peripheral blood. The sample comes from a study of T cells in Graves' hyperthyroidism and ophthalmopathy. Across the whole study: Staff took peripheral blood when the initial diagnosis was made, before any treatment began. General study results and limits: Most clonotypes expanded in the thyroid (above 0.001) were also present in blood.

The germline gives CDR1 MDHEN, CDR2 SYDVKM. Trimming shortened V by 3 bases and J by 1 base, and 16 bases separated the two germline ends. There are 17 residues in the CDR3. The clonotype comes from a man aged 25 to 40 with Graves' ophthalmopathy. V and J are TRBV28 and TRBJ2-4; D call uncertain. Source material: blood. CDR3 nucleotides: TGTGCCAGCAGTTTTGGCACGGTAATTAAGGCCAAAAACATTCAGTACTTC. It specifies CASSFGTVIKAKNIQYF.